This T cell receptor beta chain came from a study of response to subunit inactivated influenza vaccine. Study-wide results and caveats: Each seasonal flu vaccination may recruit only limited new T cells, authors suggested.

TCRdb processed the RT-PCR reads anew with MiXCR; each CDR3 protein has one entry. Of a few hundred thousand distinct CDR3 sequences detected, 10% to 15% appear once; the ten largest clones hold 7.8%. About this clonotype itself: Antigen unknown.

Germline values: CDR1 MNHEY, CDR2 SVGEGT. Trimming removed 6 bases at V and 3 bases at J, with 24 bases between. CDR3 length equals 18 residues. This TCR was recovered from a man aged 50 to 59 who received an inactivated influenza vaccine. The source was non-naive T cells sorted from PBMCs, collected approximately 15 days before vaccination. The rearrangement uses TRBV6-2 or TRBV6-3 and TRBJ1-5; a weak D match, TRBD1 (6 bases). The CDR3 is CASRPTGVSGKANQPQHF. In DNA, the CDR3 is TGTGCCAGCAGGCCGACAGGAGTCTCGGGGAAGGCCAATCAGCCCCAGCATTTT.